The rows below give T cell receptor beta chains drawn from one sample of a study of control samples from healthy donors and cancer patients. Using immunoSEQ multiplex PCR, the repertoire was profiled, and TCRdb retains in-frame clones only, with some absent. The table shows around 190,000 clones, with about 90% occurring only once. Sequences were obtained from blood. These receptors were obtained from a woman in her forties or fifties in good health. CDR3s include the opening cysteine and the closing phenylalanine or tryptophan. D genes are given only for firm matches. Only some rows state a clone size, as once, few, many or a class for expanded clones.

j_call,v_call,clone_size,d_call,cdr3_aa,cdr3_nt
TRBJ2-5,TRBV11-2,NA,TRBD2,CASRSGGRETQYF,TGTGCCAGCAGATCGGGGGGTAGGGAGACCCAGTACTTC
TRBJ2-3,TRBV5-1,NA,NA,CASSLENGNTDTQYF,TGCGCCAGCAGCTTGGAGAACGGCAACACAGATACGCAGTATTTT
TRBJ2-7,TRBV5-1,NA,TRBD1,CASSLVPGQGAYEQYF,TGCGCCAGCAGCTTAGTGCCGGGACAGGGTGCCTACGAGCAGTACTTC
TRBJ1-4,TRBV15,NA,NA,CATSSVGGIEKLFF,TGTGCCACCAGCAGCGTCGGGGGGATAGAAAAACTGTTTTTT
TRBJ2-3,TRBV2,NA,NA,CASGEDTQYF,TGTGCCAGCGGGGAAGATACGCAGTATTTT
TRBJ2-5,TRBV7-8,NA,NA,CASSLQGLRETQYF,TGTGCCAGCAGCTTACAGGGGCTTCGGGAGACCCAGTACTTC
TRBJ2-1,TRBV2,NA,NA,CASSARPSDNEQFF,TGTGCCAGCAGTGCGCGCCCAAGTGATAATGAGCAGTTCTTC
TRBJ2-3,TRBV28,NA,NA,CASSTGTGSTDTQYF,TGTGCCAGCAGTACAGGGACGGGGAGCACAGATACGCAGTATTTT
TRBJ1-1,TRBV10-3,NA,TRBD1,CAISRTGGNTEAFF,TGTGCCATCAGTCGGACAGGGGGAAATACTGAAGCTTTCTTT
TRBJ2-7,TRBV15,once,TRBD1,CATSRDSSTGTGSVKQYF,TGTGCCACCAGCAGAGACTCTTCGACCGGGACAGGGTCCGTTAAGCAGTACTTC
TRBJ2-3,TRBV7-2,NA,TRBD1,CASSERDRESDTQYF,TGTGCCAGCAGCGAAAGGGACAGGGAATCAGATACGCAGTATTTT
TRBJ2-3,TRBV24-1,NA,NA,CATSDRPGPRGQSAQGRTDTQYF,TGTGCCACCAGTGATCGCCCCGGACCCAGAGGGCAATCAGCCCAGGGGAGGACAGATACGCAGTATTTT
TRBJ1-2,TRBV3-1/TRBV3-2,NA,NA,CASTDSPRANYGYTF,TGTGCCAGCACCGACAGCCCAAGAGCTAACTATGGCTACACCTTC
TRBJ2-7,TRBV6-6,NA,NA,CASSPLGSGRTSYEQYF,TGTGCCAGCAGTCCCCTCGGAAGCGGTAGGACCTCCTACGAGCAGTACTTC
TRBJ1-5,TRBV6-6,NA,NA,CASNPSNQPQHF,TGTGCCAGCAACCCTAGCAATCAGCCCCAGCATTTT
TRBJ2-2,TRBV6-5,NA,NA,CASREGSTGELFF,TGTGCCAGCAGGGAGGGGTCCACCGGGGAGCTGTTTTTT
TRBJ2-3,TRBV29-1,NA,TRBD2,CSVQYRTRSYTQYF,TGCAGCGTTCAATATCGGACTAGAAGTTATACGCAGTATTTT
TRBJ2-5,TRBV14,few,NA,CASSQATVYEYQETQYF,TGTGCCAGCAGCCAAGCCACAGTTTACGAGTACCAAGAGACCCAGTACTTC
TRBJ2-2,TRBV18,NA,TRBD1,CASSPTGQPNTGELFF,TGTGCCAGCTCACCCACGGGACAGCCGAACACCGGGGAGCTGTTTTTT
TRBJ1-2,TRBV20-1,NA,NA,CSARPPSGYTF,TGCAGTGCTAGACCACCGAGTGGCTACACCTTC
TRBJ1-2,TRBV4-1,NA,TRBD1,CASSLVQGAPVYGYTF,TGCGCCAGCAGCCTCGTCCAGGGGGCGCCCGTCTATGGCTACACCTTC
TRBJ2-2,TRBV2,NA,NA,CASREDMNTGELFF,TGTGCCAGCAGGGAGGACATGAACACCGGGGAGCTGTTTTTT
TRBJ1-5,TRBV18,once,NA,CASSRSVTSSNQPQHF,TGTGCCAGCTCACGATCAGTGACATCTAGCAATCAGCCCCAGCATTTT